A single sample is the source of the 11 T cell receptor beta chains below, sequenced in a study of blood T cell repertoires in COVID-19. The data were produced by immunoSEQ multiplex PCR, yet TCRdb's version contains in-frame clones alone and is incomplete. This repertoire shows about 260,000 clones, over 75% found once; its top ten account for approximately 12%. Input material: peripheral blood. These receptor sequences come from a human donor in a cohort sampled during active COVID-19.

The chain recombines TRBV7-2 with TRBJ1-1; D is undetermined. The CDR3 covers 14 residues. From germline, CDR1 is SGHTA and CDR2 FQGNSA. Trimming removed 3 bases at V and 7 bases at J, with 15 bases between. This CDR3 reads CASSFGGVTLEAFF. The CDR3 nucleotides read TGTGCCAGCAGCTTTGGAGGAGTAACCCTTGAAGCTTTCTTT.

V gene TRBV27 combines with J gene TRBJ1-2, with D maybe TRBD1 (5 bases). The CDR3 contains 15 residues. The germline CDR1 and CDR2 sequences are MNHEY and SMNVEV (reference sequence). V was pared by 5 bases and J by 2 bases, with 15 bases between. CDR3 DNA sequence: TGTGCCAGCAGTCTAACAGGCAATATCAACTATGGCTACACCTTC. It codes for CASSLTGNINYGYTF.

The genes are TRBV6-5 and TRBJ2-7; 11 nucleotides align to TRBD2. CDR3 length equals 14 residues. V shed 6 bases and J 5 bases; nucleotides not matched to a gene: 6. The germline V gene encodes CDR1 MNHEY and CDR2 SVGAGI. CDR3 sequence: CASRLAGGPDEQYF. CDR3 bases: TGTGCCAGCAGGTTAGCGGGAGGGCCGGACGAGCAGTACTTC.

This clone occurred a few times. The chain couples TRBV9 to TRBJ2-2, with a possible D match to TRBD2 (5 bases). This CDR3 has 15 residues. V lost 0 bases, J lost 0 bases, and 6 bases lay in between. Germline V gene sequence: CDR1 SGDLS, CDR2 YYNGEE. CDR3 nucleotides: TGTGCCAGCAGCGTAGGGGGAGCGAACACCGGGGAGCTGTTTTTT. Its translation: CASSVGGANTGELFF. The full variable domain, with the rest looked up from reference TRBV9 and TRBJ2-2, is DSGVTQTPKHLITATGQRVTLRCSPRSGDLSVYWYQQSLDQGLQFLIQYYNGEERAKGNILERFSAQQFPDLHSELNLSSLELGDSALYFCASSVGGANTGELFFGEGSRLTVL.

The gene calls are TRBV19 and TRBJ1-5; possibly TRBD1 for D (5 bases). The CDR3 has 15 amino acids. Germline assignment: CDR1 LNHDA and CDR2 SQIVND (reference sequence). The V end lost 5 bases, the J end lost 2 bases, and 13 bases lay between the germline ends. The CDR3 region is CASSLSGGGNQPQHF. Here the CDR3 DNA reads TGTGCCAGTAGTCTATCGGGGGGTGGCAATCAGCCCCAGCATTTT.

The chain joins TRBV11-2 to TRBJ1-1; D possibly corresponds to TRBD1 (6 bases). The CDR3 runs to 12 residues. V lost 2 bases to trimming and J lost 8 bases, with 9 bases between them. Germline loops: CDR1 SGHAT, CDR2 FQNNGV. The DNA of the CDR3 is TGTGCCAGCAGCTTACAGGGGAGAGAAGCTTTCTTT. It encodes CASSLQGREAFF.

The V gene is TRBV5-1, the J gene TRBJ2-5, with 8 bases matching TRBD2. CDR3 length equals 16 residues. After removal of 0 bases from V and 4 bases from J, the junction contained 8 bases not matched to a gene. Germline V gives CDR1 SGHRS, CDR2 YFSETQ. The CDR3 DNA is TGCGCCAGCAGCTTGGTGACTAGCGCTAGGGGAGAGACCCAGTACTTC. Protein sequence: CASSLVTSARGETQYF.

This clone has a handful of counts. The CDR3 spells CASKLGQGNQPQHF. The CDR3 DNA reads TGTGCCAGCAAATTGGGACAGGGGAATCAGCCCCAGCATTTT. This sequence joins TRBV27 and TRBJ1-5; 10 nucleotides line up with TRBD1. Trimming removed 7 bases from V and 4 bases from J; junction bases left unmatched: 4. The CDR3 extends over 14 amino acids. Germline CDR1 MNHEY, CDR2 SMNVEV (reference sequence).

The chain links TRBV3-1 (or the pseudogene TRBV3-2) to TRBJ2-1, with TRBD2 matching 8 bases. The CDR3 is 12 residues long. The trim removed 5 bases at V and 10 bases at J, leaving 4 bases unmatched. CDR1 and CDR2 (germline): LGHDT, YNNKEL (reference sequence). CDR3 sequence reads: CASSFEREEQFF. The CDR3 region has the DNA TGTGCCAGCAGCTTCGAGCGGGAGGAGCAGTTCTTC.

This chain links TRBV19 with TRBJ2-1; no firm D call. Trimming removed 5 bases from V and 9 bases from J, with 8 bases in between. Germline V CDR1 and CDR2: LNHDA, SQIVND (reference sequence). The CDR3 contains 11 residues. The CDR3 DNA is TGTGCCAGTAGTCTACGTGCTGAGCAGTTCTTC. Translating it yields CASSLRAEQFF.

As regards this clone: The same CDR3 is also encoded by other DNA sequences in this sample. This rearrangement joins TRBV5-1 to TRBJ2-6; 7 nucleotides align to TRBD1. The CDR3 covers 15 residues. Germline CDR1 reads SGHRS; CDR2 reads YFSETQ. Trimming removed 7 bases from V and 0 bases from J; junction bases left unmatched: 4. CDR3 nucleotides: TGCGCCAGCCGGGACAGTTTCTCTGGGGCCAACGTCCTGACTTTC. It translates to CASRDSFSGANVLTF.